The rows below give T cell receptor beta chains drawn from one sample of a study of blood T cell repertoires in COVID-19. Generated by immunoSEQ multiplex PCR, the TCRdb table keeps only in-frame clones and is missing some. Of hundreds of thousands of clones in the sample, 82% are singletons; the top ten hold about 3.7%. The sample consisted of PBMCs or T cells enriched from blood (not recorded which). The origin of the receptors is a woman between 55 and 75 years old who had recovered from COVID-19. Each CDR3 is given with its conserved first and last residue. The D gene is left open where the match is weak. A clone size is listed for some rows: how often the clone was seen (once, few, many), or a class if it is expanded.

d_gene	v_gene	j_gene	abundance	CDR3nt	CDR3aa
.	TRBV6-5	TRBJ1-2	.	TGTGCCAGCAGTTATGCCCAGGCCGAGACTAACTATGGCTACACCTTC	CASSYAQAETNYGYTF
TRBD1	TRBV11-1	TRBJ2-1	.	TGTGCCAGCAGCCTCCAGCAGGGGGCCTACAATGAGCAGTTCTTC	CASSLQQGAYNEQFF
.	TRBV12-3/TRBV12-4	TRBJ2-7	.	TGTGCCAGCAGTTTAAGGGTCAGGGTGGAGCAGTACTTC	CASSLRVRVEQYF
TRBD1	TRBV29-1	TRBJ1-2	.	TGCAGCGTTCAGGGACAGGGCTATGGCTACACCTTC	CSVQGQGYGYTF
TRBD1	TRBV3-1/TRBV3-2	TRBJ1-2	few	TGTGCCAGCAGCCAAGACCCGACAGGGAGGCATGGCTACACCTTC	CASSQDPTGRHGYTF
.	TRBV18	TRBJ1-1	.	TGTGCCAGCTCACCACCGCGGGACACTGAAGCTTTCTTT	CASSPPRDTEAFF
.	TRBV9	TRBJ2-4	.	TGTGCCAGCAGCCCCCAGATAGCCAAAAACATTCAGTACTTC	CASSPQIAKNIQYF
.	TRBV12-3/TRBV12-4	TRBJ1-2	.	TGTGCCAGCAGTTTGGGACGGGGGGATGGCTACACCTTC	CASSLGRGDGYTF
TRBD1	TRBV11-2	TRBJ2-1	.	TGTGCCAGCAGCCCGGGGACAGGGGTTGGTCATGAGCAGTTCTTC	CASSPGTGVGHEQFF
.	TRBV5-6	TRBJ2-5	.	TGTGCCAGCAGCTTGCCCCTTCTAACCCGGGAGACCCAGTACTTC	CASSLPLLTRETQYF
.	TRBV19	TRBJ2-1	.	TGTGCCAGTAAAACCGATGGGCCGGAGCAGTTCTTC	CASKTDGPEQFF
.	TRBV15	TRBJ2-7	.	TGTGCCACCAGCAGATTAGTACTCTACGAGCAGTACTTC	CATSRLVLYEQYF
.	TRBV18	TRBJ1-4	.	TGTGCCAGCTCACGTGGGACACCAACTAATGAAAAACTGTTTTTT	CASSRGTPTNEKLFF
.	TRBV5-4	TRBJ1-2	.	TGTGCCAGCAGCTCGGGGGGGCAACACTATGGCTACACCTTC	CASSSGGQHYGYTF
.	TRBV7-2	TRBJ2-7	.	TGTGCCAGCAGCTTCGGGGAAAACTCCTACGAGCAGTACTTC	CASSFGENSYEQYF
.	TRBV25-1	TRBJ2-1	.	TGTGCCAGCAGTAAAGGGACTGTAGAGCAGTTCTTC	CASSKGTVEQFF
TRBD2	TRBV27	TRBJ2-1	.	TGTGCCAGCAGTCCATACCCCCCCGGGACTAGCGGGAGCTTCGCACTCGGTCGCGAGCAGTTCTTC	CASSPYPPGTSGSFALGREQFF
TRBD1	TRBV2	TRBJ2-1	.	TGTGCCAGCAGTATGACAGGGGGCAATGAGCAGTTCTTC	CASSMTGGNEQFF
TRBD1	TRBV30	TRBJ1-2	.	TGTGCCTGGAGTGTAAGGTCAGGGGGCGACTCTGGCTACACCTTC	CAWSVRSGGDSGYTF
TRBD1	TRBV14	TRBJ1-1	once	TGTGCCAGCAGCCAAGAATACGGACCGGGACAGGGGATGAACACTGAAGCTTTCTTT	CASSQEYGPGQGMNTEAFF
TRBD2	TRBV19	TRBJ2-3	.	TGTGCCAGTAGTATGGGACTAGCGGGACAGTCAGATACGCAGTATTTT	CASSMGLAGQSDTQYF
TRBD2	TRBV15	TRBJ2-3	.	TGTGCCACCAGCAGATCTACCTTTAGCGGGGGGGCGATAGATACGCAGTATTTT	CATSRSTFSGGAIDTQYF
.	TRBV18	TRBJ1-1	.	TGTGCCAGCTCCCTTTCGAGGGACACTGAAGCTTTCTTT	CASSLSRDTEAFF
.	TRBV7-3	TRBJ1-6	.	TGTGCCAGCAGCTTAACAGGGCAGGGAGGTTCACCCCTCCACTTT	CASSLTGQGGSPLHF
.	TRBV15	TRBJ2-1	.	TGTGCCACCAGCAGAGATCGGGGGGCATACAATGAGCAGTTCTTC	CATSRDRGAYNEQFF
.	TRBV5-4	TRBJ2-6	few	TGTGCCAGCAGCCAAGGACAAAACTCTGGGGCCAACGTCCTGACTTTC	CASSQGQNSGANVLTF
.	TRBV20-1	TRBJ1-1	.	TGCAGTGCGCCGAAAACAGGGGAAGCTTTCTTT	CSAPKTGEAFF
.	TRBV11-2	TRBJ2-4	.	TGTGCCAGCAGCTTCACGGTAGCCAAAAACATTCAGTACTTC	CASSFTVAKNIQYF
.	TRBV2	TRBJ1-5	.	TGTGCCAGCGGTCGGCAGGACAATCAGCCCCAGCATTTT	CASGRQDNQPQHF
.	TRBV28	TRBJ2-5	few	TGTGCCAGCAGTTTTCCGACCGGAGGGGAAAGGGTCCAAGAGACCCAGTACTTC	CASSFPTGGERVQETQYF
.	TRBV5-6	TRBJ1-2	.	TGTGCCAGCAGCTTGGACAGATATGGCTACACCTTC	CASSLDRYGYTF
TRBD1	TRBV6-5	TRBJ2-1	.	TGTGCCAGCACCCTAGACAGGGATTCCTACAATGAGCAGTTCTTC	CASTLDRDSYNEQFF
TRBD2	TRBV20-1	TRBJ2-7	.	TGCAATGTAGTAGCGGGAGACGAGCAGTACTTC	CNVVAGDEQYF
TRBD1	TRBV2	TRBJ1-1	.	TGTGCCAGCACATACCGACAGGGTAGGGGGCACACTGAAGCTTTCTTT	CASTYRQGRGHTEAFF
.	TRBV12-5	TRBJ2-1	once	TGTGCTGGGAGGCGGGGATCCAATGAGCAGTTCTTC	CAGRRGSNEQFF
.	TRBV5-1	TRBJ2-6	.	TGCGCCAGCAGGATCTACTTCTCTGGGGCCAACGTCCTGACTTTC	CASRIYFSGANVLTF
TRBD1	TRBV30	TRBJ2-1	.	TGTGCCGGACAGGGGCCAGGCTCCTACAATGAGCAGTTCTTC	CAGQGPGSYNEQFF
.	TRBV7-9	TRBJ2-3	.	TGTGCCAGCAGCTTGGTGCGGGGCCTCACAGATACGCAGTATTTT	CASSLVRGLTDTQYF
.	TRBV18	TRBJ2-7	.	TGTGCCAGCTCACCACCGGGGGCGGAGCAGTACTTC	CASSPPGAEQYF
TRBD2	TRBV30	TRBJ2-1	.	TGTGCCTGGAGTGTGAAGCTAGCGGGAGGAATTTTTAGCAATGAGCAGTTCTTC	CAWSVKLAGGIFSNEQFF
TRBD1	TRBV25-1	TRBJ2-7	.	TGTGCCAGCAGTGAATCTTTCGGGGACAGGGCCTACGAGCAGTACTTC	CASSESFGDRAYEQYF
.	TRBV6-2/TRBV6-3	TRBJ2-3	.	TGTGCCAGCAGTTACTCGACGGGGAACGCAGATACGCAGTATTTT	CASSYSTGNADTQYF
TRBD1	TRBV19	TRBJ1-2	.	TGTGCCAGTAGTGTAAAGGGACAGGGTCGTCACTATGGCTACACCTTC	CASSVKGQGRHYGYTF
.	TRBV19	TRBJ1-1	.	TGTGCCAGTAGTTTCTCTCGGGGGGGCACTGAAGCTTTCTTT	CASSFSRGGTEAFF
.	TRBV4-1	TRBJ2-1	once	TGCGCCAGCAGCCAAGATAAAGGAGGAGGGTCCTACAATGAGCAGTTCTTC	CASSQDKGGGSYNEQFF
TRBD1	TRBV19	TRBJ1-6	.	TGTGCCAGTAGAAGCACAGGGGCGATCTCCTATAATTCACCCCTCCACTTT	CASRSTGAISYNSPLHF
.	TRBV6-5	TRBJ2-7	.	TGTGCCAGCAGCTGGCAGGGCTCCTACGAGCAGTACTTC	CASSWQGSYEQYF
TRBD2	TRBV19	TRBJ2-3	.	TGTGCCAGCTCCTCTCCAGCGGGAGTTGTGGCAGATACGCAGTATTTT	CASSSPAGVVADTQYF
.	TRBV2	TRBJ2-2	.	TGTGCCAGCAGTGTTTACAGAGACCCCCCCGGGGAGCTGTTTTTT	CASSVYRDPPGELFF
.	TRBV12-3/TRBV12-4	TRBJ1-2	.	TGTGCCAGCAGTCCTCAGGGTGGCTATGGCTACACCTTC	CASSPQGGYGYTF
TRBD1	TRBV5-8	TRBJ1-1	.	TGTGCCAGCAGCTTGTCCGAAGGGACAGGGCGACGGTACACTGAAGCTTTCTTT	CASSLSEGTGRRYTEAFF